This is a list of T cell receptor beta chains from one sample in a study of cytomegalovirus exposure and HLA in healthy donors. Clones were sequenced by immunoSEQ multiplex PCR, and TCRdb holds only the in-frame ones, with some missing. This sample has 90,000 or so clones, with around 85% found just once. The sequenced material came from PBMCs. The receptors stem from a man between 18 and 35 years old in good health and CMV-seropositive. The CDR3 runs from the conserved cysteine through the conserved F or W. The D gene is left open where the match is weak. Expanded clones get a size class; other rows say once, few or many, or leave the size out.

clone size: NA; D gene: TRBD1; J gene: TRBJ1-2; V gene: TRBV6-6; CDR3 DNA: TGTGCCAGCATTACAACAGGGGGAGGTAGTTATGGCTACACCTTC; CDR3 protein: CASITTGGGSYGYTF
clone size: NA; D gene: NA; J gene: TRBJ2-2; V gene: TRBV21-1; CDR3 DNA: TGTGCCAGCATCTCGAGAGTTGCAAGGAACACCGGGGAGCTGTTTTTT; CDR3 protein: CASISRVARNTGELFF
clone size: NA; D gene: NA; J gene: TRBJ1-1; V gene: TRBV11-3; CDR3 DNA: TGTGCCAGCAGCTTAGACGGGGGGCCCACTGAAGCTTTCTTT; CDR3 protein: CASSLDGGPTEAFF
clone size: NA; D gene: NA; J gene: TRBJ1-2; V gene: TRBV5-8; CDR3 DNA: TGTGCCAGCAGCCTGGGTGACAGGAGAAAATATGGCTACACCTTC; CDR3 protein: CASSLGDRRKYGYTF
clone size: NA; D gene: NA; J gene: TRBJ1-1; V gene: TRBV2; CDR3 DNA: TGTGCCAGCAGTCAAACTAAGGAAGCTTTCTTT; CDR3 protein: CASSQTKEAFF
clone size: once; D gene: NA; J gene: TRBJ2-7; V gene: TRBV6-5; CDR3 DNA: TGTGCCAGCAGTTATGGGCAGGGAGGCTACGAGCAGTACTTC; CDR3 protein: CASSYGQGGYEQYF
clone size: NA; D gene: TRBD1; J gene: TRBJ1-2; V gene: TRBV30; CDR3 DNA: TGTGCCTGGAGTTCAGGGACAGGGGGGCTCTATGGCTACACCTTC; CDR3 protein: CAWSSGTGGLYGYTF
clone size: once; D gene: NA; J gene: TRBJ2-7; V gene: TRBV28; CDR3 DNA: TGTGCCAGCAGCCACTTTCAGGGAATTGGCTACGAGCAGTACTTC; CDR3 protein: CASSHFQGIGYEQYF
clone size: NA; D gene: NA; J gene: TRBJ2-1; V gene: TRBV9; CDR3 DNA: TGTGCCAGCAGCGTTCGACTAGTCGGCTACAATGAGCAGTTCTTC; CDR3 protein: CASSVRLVGYNEQFF
clone size: NA; D gene: TRBD2; J gene: TRBJ2-2; V gene: TRBV6-4; CDR3 DNA: TGTGCCAGCAGTAGACTAGCGGGCGACCACACCGGGGAGCTGTTTTTT; CDR3 protein: CASSRLAGDHTGELFF